This TCR beta chain was identified during a study of somatic mutations in cytotoxic T cells in rheumatoid arthritis. The CDR3 has 15 residues. Trimming took 4 bases from V and 9 from J, leaving 19 bases between them. CDR1 is MGHRA and CDR2 is YSYEKL in the germline V gene. Sequenced by immunoSEQ multiplex PCR; TCRdb stores in-frame clones only, minus some. In the table there are about 19,000 clones, roughly nine tenths of which are singletons. CD4+ cells and CD8+ cells were each obtained through positive magnetic bead selection, and their purity was assessed by flow cytometry. The clonotype originates from a man aged 40-55 years in good health. Material for sequencing was CD8+ T cells sorted from blood. This chain links TRBV4-1 with TRBJ2-1; D might be TRBD1 (6 bases). CDR3 residues: CASSPDRGYTSEQFF. In DNA form, the CDR3 reads TGCGCCAGCAGCCCGGACAGAGGGTATACGAGTGAGCAGTTCTTC.